This TCR beta chain was recovered during a study of identical twins (dated by TCRdb to about 2016). Some background on the complete study: To test whether fetal clonotypes persist, this study deep-sequenced TCR alpha and beta repertoires from monozygotic twins, from unrelated adults of various ages, and from cord blood. To rule out contamination, the twin experiments were replicated at different times with different library preparation protocols. Paper-wide results and their limitations: The excess sharing between twins in beta out-of-frame sequences was weaker because fewer shared sequences reduced the signal-to-noise ratio. Invariant T cells such as MAIT and iNKT could partly confound zero-insertion analyses, although diverse VJ usage argued against such confounding for most clonotypes. Abundant cord blood beta clonotypes carried fewer insertions; young adult naive repertoires showed a weaker similar trend, while memory repertoires showed none. Out-of-frame TCR alpha sequences shared between twins showed an excess of low generation-probability sequences compared with coincidental sharing between unrelated individuals. Recombination models systematically underestimated out-of-frame TCR alpha sharing in monozygotic twins but agreed with sharing between unrelated individuals. Because the same donors could not be followed over many years, the conclusions relied on cross-sectional statistical analysis.

Library preparation employed 5' RACE. TCRdb lists the instrument as Illumina HiSeq 2000. Template switching introduced a universal primer binding site; the final cDNA contained a unique molecular identifier, enabling accurate counting of TCR cDNA molecules. Specific primers in the conserved constant-segment region were used to synthesize first-strand cDNA for the TCR alpha and beta chains. To control for contamination, every cDNA library was double barcoded, receiving both a SMART-Mk sample barcode and Illumina barcodes. TruSeq adapter sequences and Illumina sample barcodes were added in two successive PCR steps. The Illumina HiSeq platform was used with custom primers to sequence TCR alpha and beta cDNA libraries. The published analysis was carried out like this. Unique molecular identifiers were extracted from raw reads with MiGEC, and CDR3 positions were determined with MiXCR. For each individual, recombination models were inferred using an EM algorithm with the repgenHMM and IGoR tools. The analysis of shared clonotypes was done with the tcR package in R, with sharing normalized by the product of cloneset sizes. Out-of-frame nonproductive sequences were analyzed to study raw recombination free of thymic and clonal selection effects. TCRdb reprocessed the public reads (quality trimming at Q25 with fastp, clone calling with MiXCR) and kept in-frame beta chains. Rows are unified per CDR3 protein, each entry keeping the most common DNA and genes. What appears here as the V and J calls and clone size reflects TCRdb's work, not the paper's. The table for this sample lists some 440,000 distinct CDR3 sequences; approximately 24% of them were counted only once. The ten largest make up about 3% of the sample.

From a lookup of the germline V gene, CDR1 and CDR2 are SQVTM and ANQGSEA. V was cut back by 4 bases and J by 2 bases, leaving a gap of 6 bases between them. Measured from the cysteine to the phenylalanine, the CDR3 is 12 residues long. Only CDR3 DNA remains: 36 bases, in frame from the first base. With respect to this clonotype: What antigen it recognizes has not been identified. Within one base of it there is no much larger clone, and no base qualities were kept.

Every donor in the study was a healthy Caucasian. The twin cohort comprised three pairs of female monozygotic twins, all aged roughly 18 to 29 years. Positive isolation kits from Invitrogen were used to isolate CD4+ and CD8+ T cell populations. The same data also went into a second study, on T cells expressing NK-cell markers. The second paper further reports: TCR beta-chain repertoires were profiled in sorted CD3+CD56+NKG2C+, CD3+CD56+NKG2C- and CD3+CD56-NKG2C+ T-cell subsets from several donors. Of the eight sequenced donors, seven were found to be HCMV-seropositive and one was found to be HCMV-seronegative. In several experiments an anti-gammadeltaTCR antibody was added to restrict sorting to alphabetaTCR-expressing T cells. In several donors, the dominant CD3+CD56+NKG2C+ clonotypes ranked among the top 10 CD8+ clonotypes, making up about 1.0-7.5% of CD8+ T cells. Those dominant clonotypes were again the most abundant among CD3+CD56-NKG2C+ cells in a handful of donors, at about 28.3-65%. Whether the expanded NKG2C-expressing T cell clones were specific for HCMV antigens was left unclear. The eight sequenced donors were randomly selected healthy volunteers, three men and five women. A commercial ELISA kit detecting HCMV-specific IgG in serum was used to determine HCMV serostatus. MIGEC handled demultiplexing of the reads and grouping by UMI, while MiTCR was used to assemble and quantify clonotypes. Only TCR cDNA sequences supported by at least two reads were kept to exclude erroneous sequences. The tcR package was used for downstream repertoire analysis, and clonotypes were matched between fractions using CDR3 nucleotide sequence together with V segment. VDJmatch was used to annotate antigen specificity against VDJdb, with one amino acid substitution allowed in CDR3.

The TCR originated in a young woman in good health. The V and J genes are TRBV29-1 and TRBJ1-5; the D gene is not confidently resolved. The sequenced material came from CD4+ T cells sorted from blood. The nucleotides are TGCAGCGTTGGGCAGGGCAATCAGCCCCAGCATTTT. Translated, this gives CSVGQGNQPQHF. Full variable domain (CDR3 extended with the reference TRBV29-1 and TRBJ1-5 proteins): SAVISQKPSRDICQRGTSLTIQCQVDSQVTMMFWYRQQPGQSLTLIATANQGSEATYESGFVIDKFPISRPNLTFSTLTVSNMSPEDSSIYLCSVGQGNQPQHFGDGTRLSIL.